This record concerns one T cell receptor beta chain sequence. The data originate from a study of radiotherapy plus CTLA-4 blockade in lung cancer. Sequencing was performed with immunoSEQ multiplex PCR; in TCRdb, only in-frame clones are kept and a portion is missing. The sample consists of roughly 63,000 clones, under 75% of them appearing once. This CDR3 contains 14 residues. V lost 4 bases to trimming and J lost 10 bases; unmatched junction nucleotides: 7. The sequences come from peripheral blood, collected from a patient treated with radiotherapy plus ipilimumab. V gene TRBV23-1 combines with J gene TRBJ1-6; TRBD1 agrees at 7 bases. TRBV23-1 is assigned to the ORF class and has an uncertain function. The TCR was taken from a human donor with non-small cell lung cancer whose response to radiotherapy plus ipilimumab could not be evaluated. CDR3 DNA sequence: TGCGCCAGCAGTCCCCACAGGGGTAGCTCACCCCTCCACTTT. Translation gives CASSPHRGSSPLHF.